This TCR beta chain stems from a study of blood T cell repertoires in COVID-19 (TCRdb year 2020). In terms of the full investigation: Samples covering the acute and convalescent phases of COVID-19 were provided by collaborators in the United States, Italy and Spain. The material from the prospective study consisted of cDNA or gDNA derived from T cells, B-cell-depleted T cells, or PBMCs. Deeply sampled blood TCRbeta repertoires from subjects exposed to, actively infected with, or recovered from COVID-19 were included in the dataset. The repertoires were made available in a free public database intended to serve as a resource for research on the immune response to SARS-CoV-2. The samples were drawn from the first 160 participants of the ongoing ImmuneRACE study and from over 950 subjects provided by 6 global collaborators. The sample metadata nearly always contained a de-identified subject ID, COVID-19 status, age in years and sex. Where available, HLA class I and class II types were taken from metadata supplied by the sample provider and were not determined by assay-based typing.

The immunoSEQ Assay, a bias-controlled multiplex PCR, was used to amplify TCRbeta CDR3 regions from genomic DNA. Regarding the original processing steps: Within the assay, amplification of reference gene primers was used to estimate how many nucleated cells each sample contained. To quantify the absolute abundance of each unique TCRbeta CDR3 rearrangement, sequence reads were collapsed and filtered. For each sample, productive Simpson clonality was calculated by taking the square root of Simpson's diversity index across productive rearrangements. The table was pulled from immuneACCESS by TCRdb, which kept in-frame rearrangements only. Such tables lose some clones; where checked, under half of the loss comes from unresolved V genes, and the rest has no known cause. The D gene and trimming were derived from the DNA, and the V and J assignments and clone size from that table. In all, the sample holds around 31,000 clones, and 80% to 90% of those were seen once. The ten largest make up around a sixth of the sample.

The CDR3 sequence holds 15 residues, the cysteine and phenylalanine included. The kept DNA is CDR3 alone, 45 bases in frame from the first base. Via the germline V gene (reference sequence), CDR1 is SGHKS and CDR2 YYEKEE. The trim is 2 bases for V and 0 bases for J, with a gap of 9 bases between the germline ends. Note on this clone: This clone's antigen is unknown. No base quality information exists; no much larger clone differs at one position.

The paper's findings and limits, for the study overall: The amount of clinical and demographic metadata varied by source and participant and was provided uncurated.

Collaborating institutions collected whole blood in K2EDTA tubes following their own protocols. Collaborator samples were shipped for TCRbeta analysis as frozen whole blood, isolated PBMCs, or DNA extracted from either sample type. The sample comprised peripheral blood. This chain is built from TRBV5-5 and TRBJ1-3; 5 matching bases give a weak D call of TRBD1. The receptor was derived from a man older than 75 with acute or convalescent COVID-19. The sequenced DNA is TGTGCCAGCAGCTTCCAGGGCCCCTCTGGAAACACCATATATTTT. This gives the protein CASSFQGPSGNTIYF.